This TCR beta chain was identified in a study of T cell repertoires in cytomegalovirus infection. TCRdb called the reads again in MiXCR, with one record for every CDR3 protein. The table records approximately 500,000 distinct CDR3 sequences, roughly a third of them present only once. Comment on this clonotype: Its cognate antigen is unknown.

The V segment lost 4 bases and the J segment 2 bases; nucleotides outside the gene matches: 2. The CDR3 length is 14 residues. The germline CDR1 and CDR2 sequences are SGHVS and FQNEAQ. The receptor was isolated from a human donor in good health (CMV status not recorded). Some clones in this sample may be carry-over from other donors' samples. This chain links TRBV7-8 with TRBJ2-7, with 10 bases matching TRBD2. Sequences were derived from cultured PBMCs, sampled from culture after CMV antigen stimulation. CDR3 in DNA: TGTGCCAGCAGCTCCGGACTAGCGGCCTACGAGCAGTACTTC. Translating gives CASSSGLAAYEQYF. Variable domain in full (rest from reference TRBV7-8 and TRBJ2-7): GAGVSQSPRYKVAKRGQDVALRCDPISGHVSLFWYQQALGQGPEFLTYFQNEAQLDKSGLPSDRFFAERPEGSVSTLKIQRTQQEDSAVYLCASSSGLAAYEQYFGPGTRLTVT.